These 24 T cell receptor beta chains came from one sample sequenced in a study of blood T cell repertoires in COVID-19. Sequencing was performed with immunoSEQ multiplex PCR; in TCRdb, only in-frame clones are kept and a portion is missing. The sample contains about 150,000 clones, approximately 78% of which appear only once. The material sequenced was peripheral blood. Source of these receptors: a man aged 60 to 69 who had recovered from COVID-19.

The chain joins TRBV28 to TRBJ2-1, with D tentatively TRBD1 (6 bases). Per the germline V gene, CDR1 is MDHEN and CDR2 is SYDVKM. CDR3 size: 15 residues. V was trimmed by 2 bases and J by 4 bases, leaving 12 bases between them. The CDR3 sequence is CASSLGQGLYNEQFF. CDR3 DNA: TGTGCCAGCAGTTTAGGGCAGGGGCTATACAATGAGCAGTTCTTC.

The CDR3 region has the DNA TGTGCCAGCAGCAATAAGGGGGCAGGCTATGGCTACACCTTC. Its translation is CASSNKGAGYGYTF. The V and J genes are TRBV6-2 or TRBV6-3 and TRBJ1-2, with 7 bases lining up with TRBD1. CDR1 is MNHEY, CDR2 SVGEGT, per germline. This CDR3 spans 14 amino acids. V lost 6 bases, J lost 4 bases, and 8 bases stayed unmatched.

This clone was seen a few times. The chain employs TRBV28 and TRBJ1-5, with a weak D call TRBD1 (5 bases). V was trimmed by 3 bases and J by 0 bases, leaving 12 bases between them. There are 16 residues in the CDR3. Looked up from germline, CDR1 is MDHEN and CDR2 is SYDVKM. The DNA for the CDR3 is TGTGCCAGCAGTTTCCGGACACCTTTTAGCAATCAGCCCCAGCATTTT. Its protein is CASSFRTPFSNQPQHF.

The chain recombines TRBV6-1 with TRBJ2-2, with 10 bases that match TRBD2. CDR1 is MNHNS, CDR2 SASEGT, per germline. V lost 0 bases, J lost 8 bases, and 6 bases stayed unmatched. The CDR3 contains 16 residues. The CDR3 sequence is CASSEAKGLARGELFF. CDR3 nucleotides: TGTGCCAGCAGTGAAGCCAAGGGACTAGCGAGGGGGGAGCTGTTTTTT.

This rearrangement joins TRBV12-3 or TRBV12-4 to TRBJ1-2, with a tentative D call TRBD1 (6 bases). CDR3 length: 13 amino acids. V dropped 6 bases and J dropped 3 bases, with 11 bases sitting between them. The CDR3 DNA reads TGTGCCAGCAGACTCGACAGGTACTATGGCTACACCTTC. Its translation is CASRLDRYYGYTF.

V is TRBV6-1 and J is TRBJ1-2, with D unresolved. This CDR3 spans 14 amino acids. Germline-derived CDR1 and CDR2 are MNHNS and SASEGT. Trimming stripped 1 base from V and 4 bases from J, with 10 bases between. In DNA, the CDR3 is TGTGCCAGCAGTGAAGGGGCAGGATCCTATGGCTACACCTTC. It translates to CASSEGAGSYGYTF.

This chain connects TRBV9 to TRBJ2-6; no reliable D call. This CDR3 comprises 17 residues. Trimming stripped 0 bases from V and 3 bases from J, with 13 bases between. The germline gives CDR1 SGDLS, CDR2 YYNGEE. CDR3: CASSVGDVGFGANVLTF. The DNA for the CDR3 is TGTGCCAGCAGCGTAGGTGACGTCGGGTTTGGGGCCAACGTCCTGACTTTC. The variable domain in full, with the rest retrieved from reference TRBV9 and TRBJ2-6, is DSGVTQTPKHLITATGQRVTLRCSPRSGDLSVYWYQQSLDQGLQFLIQYYNGEERAKGNILERFSAQQFPDLHSELNLSSLELGDSALYFCASSVGDVGFGANVLTFGAGSRLTVL.

As regards this clone: Germline is not matched at one junction end, which may reflect a read error. In nucleotides, the CDR3 is TGTGCCAGCAGCGCCGGGACAGCCCCTCTATCCTTC. Protein: CASSAGTAPLSF. This chain joins TRBV6-5 and TRBJ2-7; 7 nucleotides agree with TRBD1. CDR1 and CDR2 from the germline V gene are MNHEY and SVGAGI. The length of the CDR3 is 12 residues.

The V and J genes are TRBV6-1 and TRBJ1-5; D remains unclear. Germline loops: CDR1 MNHNS, CDR2 SASEGT. The CDR3 extends over 14 amino acids. V was clipped by 1 base and J by 0 bases, with 4 bases between them. CDR3 in DNA: TGTGCCAGCAGTGAAGTATCTAGCAATCAGCCCCAGCATTTT. This gives the protein CASSEVSSNQPQHF.

A few counts support this clone. The sample holds other DNA sequences that translate to the same CDR3. The chain has TRBV19 and TRBJ1-2; weak D call: TRBD1 (6 bases). Germline assignment: CDR1 LNHDA and CDR2 SQIVND (reference sequence). CDR3 length: 14 amino acids. Trimming removed 1 base from V and 3 bases from J, with 9 bases in between. CDR3 residues: CASSIGGLDYGYTF. CDR3 coding DNA: TGTGCCAGTAGTATAGGGGGGCTCGACTATGGCTACACCTTC.

The CDR3 DNA sequence: TGTGCCAGCAGGGGACAGGGCTCGAGTTCACCCCTCCACTTT. This gives the protein CASRGQGSSSPLHF. V gene TRBV6-5 combines with J gene TRBJ1-6; 9 bases fit TRBD1. The germline V gene encodes CDR1 MNHEY and CDR2 SVGAGI. The junction had 6 bases not matched to a gene; V was cut back by 6 bases and J by 9 bases. The CDR3 consists of 14 residues.

The chain joins TRBV6-6 to TRBJ2-2; TRBD2 aligns across 12 bases. J was trimmed by 5 bases and V by 5 bases; bases with no gene match: 3. This CDR3 contains 15 residues. The germline V gene encodes CDR1 MNHNY and CDR2 SVGAGI (reference sequence). The CDR3 region is CASSLAGGGTGELFF. The CDR3, as DNA: TGTGCCAGCAGTCTAGCGGGAGGGGGTACCGGGGAGCTGTTTTTT.

The genes are TRBV28 and TRBJ1-2; possible D gene TRBD1, 5 bases. Germline V lookup: CDR1 MDHEN, CDR2 SYDVKM. V was cut by 7 bases and J by 7 bases, with 13 bases left in between. This CDR3 region has 12 residues. In DNA form, the CDR3 reads TGTGCCAGCAACACCTTGGGGGGTGGCTACACCTTC. Protein: CASNTLGGGYTF.

V usage is TRBV5-1 and J usage is TRBJ1-1, with TRBD1 matching over 7 bases. The CDR3 loop spans 15 amino acids. V shed 5 bases and J 3 bases; nucleotides not matched to a gene: 10. Germline V gene lookup returns CDR1 SGHRS and CDR2 YFSETQ. CDR3 in amino acids: CASSLQGLVYTEAFF. The CDR3 region has the DNA TGCGCCAGCAGTTTACAGGGGCTTGTGTACACTGAAGCTTTCTTT. Together with reference TRBV5-1 and TRBJ1-1, the CDR3 gives the full variable domain: KAGVTQTPRYLIKTRGQQVTLSCSPISGHRSVSWYQQTPGQGLQFLFEYFSETQRNKGNFPGRFSGRQFSNSRSEMNVSTLELGDSALYLCASSLQGLVYTEAFFGQGTRLTVV.

As concerns this clone: This CDR3 is also generated by other DNA sequences in the sample. This sequence joins TRBV4-3 and TRBJ1-2, with D possibly TRBD1 on 6 matching bases. Looked up from germline, CDR1 is LGHNA and CDR2 is YSLEER. The CDR3 consists of 13 residues. Trimming cost V 0 bases and J 5 bases, with 7 bases left between them. DNA of the CDR3: TGCGCCAGCAGCCAAGACACAGGGTATGGCTACACCTTC. Amino acids: CASSQDTGYGYTF.

The V call is TRBV6-1, the J call TRBJ1-1; D not certain. Germline V gives CDR1 MNHNS, CDR2 SASEGT. The germline V and J ends were trimmed by 0 bases and 3 bases, with 11 bases remaining between them. This CDR3 has 15 amino acids. Here the CDR3 DNA reads TGTGCCAGCAGTGAAGCGTGGGCACCGGACACTGAAGCTTTCTTT. It specifies CASSEAWAPDTEAFF.

The chain links TRBV5-1 to TRBJ2-7, with D tentatively TRBD2 (6 bases). Trimming left V 7 bases short and J 0 bases short, with 17 bases between. The germline gives CDR1 SGHRS, CDR2 YFSETQ. This CDR3 is 15 amino acids long. CDR3 nucleotides: TGCGCCAGCCGGGACTTGACGTCATTCTCCTACGAGCAGTACTTC. It encodes CASRDLTSFSYEQYF. Combining the CDR3 with reference TRBV5-1 and TRBJ2-7 gives the whole variable domain KAGVTQTPRYLIKTRGQQVTLSCSPISGHRSVSWYQQTPGQGLQFLFEYFSETQRNKGNFPGRFSGRQFSNSRSEMNVSTLELGDSALYLCASRDLTSFSYEQYFGPGTRLTVT.

The chain has TRBV2 and TRBJ1-1; 7 bases agree with TRBD1. The V gene end was trimmed by 3 bases and the J gene end by 1 base; junction bases not matched to a gene: 8. Germline assignment: CDR1 SNHLY and CDR2 FYNNEI. The CDR3 contains 16 residues. The CDR3 loop is CASSDGRQGRNTEAFF. Here the CDR3 DNA reads TGTGCCAGCAGTGACGGCCGACAGGGAAGGAACACTGAAGCTTTCTTT.

The gene calls are TRBV9 and TRBJ2-1, with D uncertain. V gave up 1 base and J gave up 6 bases, with 11 bases separating them. Germline V gene sequence: CDR1 SGDLS, CDR2 YYNGEE. The CDR3 has 14 amino acids. The CDR3 DNA is TGTGCCAGCAGCGTACTGTCACCCGGCAATGAGCAGTTCTTC. Amino acid sequence: CASSVLSPGNEQFF.

The count of this clone is one. The chain has TRBV19 and TRBJ1-2; TRBD1 aligns across 9 bases. Germline V CDR1 and CDR2: LNHDA, SQIVND (reference sequence). The CDR3 totals 14 residues. V lost 3 bases and J lost 5; bases outside the gene matches: 4. CDR3 DNA: TGTGCCAGTAGTATCAGGACAGGGGATTATGGCTACACCTTC. Protein: CASSIRTGDYGYTF.

This clone was seen only a few times. This chain connects TRBV15 to TRBJ1-5; TRBD1 matches 8 bases. Trimming removed 3 bases from V and 7 bases from J; junction bases left unmatched: 2. Germline loops: CDR1 LNHNV, CDR2 YYDKDF (reference sequence). The CDR3 is 13 residues long. The CDR3 DNA sequence: TGTGCCACCAGCAGGGACAGGGACCAGCCCCAGCATTTT. Translation: CATSRDRDQPQHF.

The chain recombines TRBV2 with TRBJ2-2; tentative D call: TRBD2 (5 bases). Trimming pared 3 bases from V and 3 bases from J, leaving 11 bases between. Per germline, CDR1 SNHLY and CDR2 FYNNEI. The CDR3 spans 15 residues. For the CDR3, the DNA is TGTGCCAGCAGTGAGAGGAGCGGATACACCGGGGAGCTGTTTTTT. This sequence encodes CASSERSGYTGELFF.

The gene calls are TRBV5-1 and TRBJ1-2, with a weak D call TRBD1 (6 bases). Trimming pared 7 bases from V and 4 bases from J, leaving 20 bases between. Germline CDR1 is SGHRS and CDR2 is YFSETQ. The CDR3 loop spans 15 amino acids. CDR3 residues: CASSHPQQGSYGYTF. The DNA of the CDR3 is TGCGCCAGCTCGCACCCTCAACAGGGCTCCTATGGCTACACCTTC.

The chain employs TRBV5-4 and TRBJ1-1, with 7 positions matching TRBD1. Per the germline V gene, CDR1 is SGHNT and CDR2 is YYREEE (reference sequence). V lost 0 bases and J lost 7; bases outside the gene matches: 6. The CDR3 extends over 14 amino acids. The chain's CDR3 is CASSLEGGAVEAFF. In DNA form, the CDR3 reads TGTGCCAGCAGCTTGGAAGGGGGCGCGGTTGAAGCTTTCTTT.